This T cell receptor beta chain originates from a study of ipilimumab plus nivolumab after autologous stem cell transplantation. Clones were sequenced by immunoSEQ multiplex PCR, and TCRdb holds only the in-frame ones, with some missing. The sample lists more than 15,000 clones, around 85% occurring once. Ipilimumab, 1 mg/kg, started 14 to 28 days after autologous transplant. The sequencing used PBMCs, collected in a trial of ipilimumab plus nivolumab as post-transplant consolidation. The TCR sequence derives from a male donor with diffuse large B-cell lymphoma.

CDR3 region: CASSEGRWDYGYTF. The DNA of the CDR3 is TGTGCCAGCAGTGAAGGCAGGTGGGACTATGGCTACACCTTC. V usage is TRBV6-1 and J usage is TRBJ1-2; D is undetermined. The V gene lost 1 base and the J gene lost 3 bases, with 9 bases spanning the gap. In germline, CDR1 is MNHNS, CDR2 SASEGT. CDR3 length equals 14 residues.